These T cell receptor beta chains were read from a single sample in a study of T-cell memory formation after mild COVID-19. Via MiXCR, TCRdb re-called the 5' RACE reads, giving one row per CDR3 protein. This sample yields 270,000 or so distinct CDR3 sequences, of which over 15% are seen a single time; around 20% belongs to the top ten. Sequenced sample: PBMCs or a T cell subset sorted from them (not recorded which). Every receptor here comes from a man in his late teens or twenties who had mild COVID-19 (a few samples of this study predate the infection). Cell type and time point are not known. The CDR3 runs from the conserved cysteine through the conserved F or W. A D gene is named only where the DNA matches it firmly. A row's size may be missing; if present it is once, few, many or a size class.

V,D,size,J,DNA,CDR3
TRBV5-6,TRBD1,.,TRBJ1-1,TGTGCCAGCAGCTTGGGGGGTCAGGGGGTGACGGAAGCTTTCTTT,CASSLGGQGVTEAFF
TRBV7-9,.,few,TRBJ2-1,TGTGCCAGCAGCGACGGGGCCCGCGAGCAGTTCTTC,CASSDGAREQFF
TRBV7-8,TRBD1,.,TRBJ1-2,TGTGCCAGCAGCCCAGGGCAGGGGGCGCCGGGCTATGGCTACACCTTC,CASSPGQGAPGYGYTF
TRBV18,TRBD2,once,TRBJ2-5,TGTGCCAGCTCACCACAGGCTAGCGGGGCCAGTGGGACCCAGTACTTC,CASSPQASGASGTQYF
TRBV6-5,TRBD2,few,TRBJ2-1,TGTGCCAGCAGTAAGAAACCGGGACTAGCGGGAGTTTTC,CASSKKPGLAGVF
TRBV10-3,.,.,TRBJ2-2,TGTGCCATCGGACTCTTTTTGGGGTCTAACACCGGGGAGCTGTTTTTT,CAIGLFLGSNTGELFF
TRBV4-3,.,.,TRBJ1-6,TGCGCCAGCAGCCCCTCAGGACATGGCTATAATTCACCCCTCCACTTT,CASSPSGHGYNSPLHF
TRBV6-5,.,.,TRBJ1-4,TGTGCCAGCAGTTACTCTGGGGCCTCGGCTAATGAAAAACTGTTTTTT,CASSYSGASANEKLFF
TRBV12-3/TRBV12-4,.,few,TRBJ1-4,TGTGCCAGCAGTCCTCCAGGGTTCGGAGAGGAAAAACTGTTTTTT,CASSPPGFGEEKLFF
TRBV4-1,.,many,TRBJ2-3,TGCGCCAGCAGCCACCTCGGACGTGCGCGGATGGATACGCAGTATTTT,CASSHLGRARMDTQYF
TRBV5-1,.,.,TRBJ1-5,TGCGCCAGCAGCTTGTTCGGGGATCAGCCCCAGCATTTT,CASSLFGDQPQHF
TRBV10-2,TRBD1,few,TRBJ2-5,TGCGCCAGCCGAACGGGACAGGGACGGTGGGAGACCCAGTACTTC,CASRTGQGRWETQYF
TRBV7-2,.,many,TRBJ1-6,TGTGCCAGCAGCTTAGTTGGGGGGGCAAATTCACCCCTCCACTTT,CASSLVGGANSPLHF
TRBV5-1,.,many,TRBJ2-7,TGCGCCAGCAGCCAGGCTGGGGGTTTCTCCTACGAGCAGTACTTC,CASSQAGGFSYEQYF
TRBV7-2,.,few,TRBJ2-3,TGTGCCAGCAGCTTACAGGGGCTAGAGACAGATACGCAGTATTTT,CASSLQGLETDTQYF
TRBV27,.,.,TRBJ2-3,TGTGCCAGCAGCTCCCCCTTCTTTTGGTTGCATACGCAGTATTTT,CASSSPFFWLHTQYF
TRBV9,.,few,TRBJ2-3,TGTGCCAGCAGCGTAGCAGCAGATACGCAGTATTTT,CASSVAADTQYF
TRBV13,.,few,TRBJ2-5,TGTGCCAGCAGCCAATGGGACGGGGAGGATCAAGAGACCCAGTACTTC,CASSQWDGEDQETQYF
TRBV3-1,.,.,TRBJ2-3,TGTGCCAGCAGCCGGAGGCAGGCCCAGTATTTT,CASSRRQAQYF
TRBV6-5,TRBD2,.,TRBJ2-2,TGTGCCAGCAGTTACGGGACTAGCGGGGGGACCGGGGAGCTGTTTTTT,CASSYGTSGGTGELFF
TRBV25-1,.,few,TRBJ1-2,TGTGCCAGCTCCCCAGGGGAATTGTCTGGCTACACCTTC,CASSPGELSGYTF
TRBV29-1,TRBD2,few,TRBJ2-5,TGCAGCGTCGCTGGAATAGCGGGGGGCACTTCGGAGACCCAGTACTTC,CSVAGIAGGTSETQYF
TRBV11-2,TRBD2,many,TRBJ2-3,TGTGCCAGCAGCTCACTAGCGGGGGGTGATACGCAGTATTTT,CASSSLAGGDTQYF
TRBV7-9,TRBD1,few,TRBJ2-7,TGTGCCAGCAGCTCAACTAGGACAGGGATGGAGCAGTACTTC,CASSSTRTGMEQYF
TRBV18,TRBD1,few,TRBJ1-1,TGTGCCAGCTTTGGACAGGGAGGCACTGAAGCTTTCTTT,CASFGQGGTEAFF
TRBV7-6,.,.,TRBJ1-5,TGTGCCAGCAGCGGTTATAGCAATCAGCCCCAGCATTTT,CASSGYSNQPQHF
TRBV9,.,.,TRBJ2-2,TGTGCCAGCAGCCGCCCGGACAGAAGATTGAACACCGGGGAGCTGTTTTTT,CASSRPDRRLNTGELFF
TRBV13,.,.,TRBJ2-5,TGTGCCAGCAGCTCCGGGGGACAAGCTGGCGACACGAAAGAGACCCAGTACTTC,CASSSGGQAGDTKETQYF
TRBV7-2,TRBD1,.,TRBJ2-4,TGTGCCAGCAGCCGGGACAGGCTTCAAAACATTCAGTACTTC,CASSRDRLQNIQYF
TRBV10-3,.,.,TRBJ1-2,TGTGCCATCAGTGATCTCCTACAGGAAACTAACTATGGCTACACCTTC,CAISDLLQETNYGYTF
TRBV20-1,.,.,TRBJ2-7,TGCAGTGCTAGGGACAGTGACTCCTACGAGCAGTACTTC,CSARDSDSYEQYF
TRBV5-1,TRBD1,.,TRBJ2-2,TGCGCCAGCAGCCCAGGGGGCCCCTTCGGGGAGCTGTTTTTT,CASSPGGPFGELFF
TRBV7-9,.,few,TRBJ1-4,TGTGCCAGCAGCTTAGCGGCCTGGGAAAAACTGTTTTTT,CASSLAAWEKLFF
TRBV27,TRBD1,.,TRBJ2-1,TGTGCCAGCAGGGGGGACAGGGGGCCATATGAGCAGTTCTTC,CASRGDRGPYEQFF
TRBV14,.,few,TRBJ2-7,TGTGCCAGCAGTCAAGGAGTCGTAGGGACCTACGAGCAGTACTTC,CASSQGVVGTYEQYF
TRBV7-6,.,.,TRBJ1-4,TGTGCCAGCAGCTTCGGCCCATCAGGGGAAAAACTGTTTTTT,CASSFGPSGEKLFF
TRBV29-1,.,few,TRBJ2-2,TGCAGCGTTGAAGAACGGTCGGCGGAGACCGGGGAGCTGTTTTTT,CSVEERSAETGELFF